Many counts were recorded for the clone carrying this TCR beta chain. Using unique molecular identifiers, the investigators prepared the TCRbeta library. TCRdb analysed the PCR reads with MiXCR anew, one entry per CDR3 protein. Among 200,000 to 300,000 distinct CDR3 sequences listed, about 11% were seen once. This entry comes from a study of T-cell reconstitution after alpha-beta-depleted transplantation in children. This CDR3 is built from 15 residues. Germline CDR1 is MNHEY and CDR2 is SVGEGT. V was pared by 4 bases and J by 7 bases, with 9 bases of the junction left unmatched. The chain has TRBV6-2 or TRBV6-3 and TRBJ2-7; 11 bases agree with TRBD2. The source is a human donor who donated a stem cell graft to a child with acute lymphoblastic leukemia. Here the sequenced sample was PBMCs from the stem cell graft donor, taken from the stem cell graft. CDR3 in amino acids: CASSSRLAGQREQYF. The CDR3 DNA follows: TGTGCCAGCAGTTCCAGACTAGCGGGACAGAGGGAGCAGTACTTC.